Below, 17 T cell receptor beta chains from the same sample are listed, as sequenced in a study of blood T cell repertoires in COVID-19. TCRdb keeps only in-frame clones here, not all; method: immunoSEQ multiplex PCR. The sample comprises about 240,000 clones, around 88% of which are singletons, and over 4% rests with the top ten. Sequenced input: PBMCs or T cells enriched from blood (not recorded which). The receptors come from a woman aged 25 to 39 who had recovered from COVID-19.

This clone was seen only a few times. The chain carries TRBV29-1 and TRBJ1-1; 8 bases are a match to TRBD1. Germline assignment: CDR1 SQVTM and CDR2 ANQGSEA. The CDR3 consists of 13 residues. J was trimmed by 3 bases and V by 3 bases; bases with no gene match: 3. The CDR3 DNA sequence: TGCAGCGTTGATGGACAGGGACACACTGAAGCTTTCTTT. Residues: CSVDGQGHTEAFF.

The rearrangement links TRBV9 to TRBJ1-6, with TRBD1 matching over 9 bases. This CDR3 has 15 amino acids. Trimming took 3 bases from V and 6 from J; bases not matched to a gene: 4. Germline assignment: CDR1 SGDLS and CDR2 YYNGEE. In DNA form, the CDR3 reads TGTGCCAGCAGCGGGGGACAGGGAAGTAATTCACCCCTCCACTTT. The encoded protein is CASSGGQGSNSPLHF.

In its sample, this clone was seen once. The rearrangement links TRBV28 to TRBJ1-1; 8 bases are a match to TRBD1. Germline CDR1 MDHEN, CDR2 SYDVKM. The V segment lost 5 bases and the J segment 6 bases; nucleotides outside the gene matches: 8. The CDR3 runs 14 residues. The CDR3 DNA sequence: TGTGCCAGCAGTCCCCGGACAGGGAGGGCTGAAGCTTTCTTT. Its protein is CASSPRTGRAEAFF.

The chain is built from TRBV7-8 and TRBJ1-5, with TRBD1 matching 7 bases. After removal of 5 bases from V and 6 bases from J, the junction contained 19 bases not matched to a gene. In germline, CDR1 is SGHVS, CDR2 FQNEAQ. This CDR3 comprises 18 residues. The CDR3 bases are TGTGCCAGCAGCCGGCGACCTCCCGGGACAGCAGAGTTTCAGCCCCAGCATTTT. Protein product: CASSRRPPGTAEFQPQHF.

The rearrangement joins TRBV5-4 to TRBJ1-1; 10 nucleotides agree with TRBD1. V dropped 4 bases and J dropped 3; count of bases not matched to a gene: 9. The CDR3 consists of 16 residues. Germline V gene lookup returns CDR1 SGHNT and CDR2 YYREEE (reference sequence). CDR3: CASSPRQGAVDTEAFF. CDR3 in DNA: TGTGCCAGCAGCCCTCGACAGGGGGCGGTCGACACTGAAGCTTTCTTT.

The CDR3 loop reads CASSYNGDLNYGYTF. CDR3 DNA: TGTGCCAGCAGTTACAACGGGGATTTAAACTATGGCTACACCTTC. This chain connects TRBV6-5 to TRBJ1-2, with D uncertain. V lost 2 bases and J lost 2, with 12 bases in between. The CDR3 is 15 amino acids. Germline V gives CDR1 MNHEY, CDR2 SVGAGI.

This chain joins TRBV10-3 and TRBJ2-2; 10 positions match TRBD2. This CDR3 has 16 residues. With 0 bases clipped from V and 6 bases from J, the junction kept 4 bases outside the gene matches. From germline, CDR1 is ENHRY and CDR2 SYGVKD. The CDR3 DNA is TGTGCCATCAGTGAGTCCAGCGGGAGGGCCCCCGGGGAGCTGTTTTTT. Amino acid sequence: CAISESSGRAPGELFF.

The J gene is TRBJ1-3, the V gene TRBV7-3; no firm D call. Trimming shortened V by 5 bases and J by 2 bases, and 10 bases separated the two germline ends. CDR3 length: 14 residues. Germline V gene data show CDR1 as SGHTA and CDR2 as FQGTGA. CDR3 protein: CASSPSVAGNTIYF. CDR3 DNA sequence: TGTGCCAGCAGCCCCAGTGTGGCTGGAAACACCATATATTTT.

This CDR3 is CASSSGTGYNEQFF. The CDR3 coding sequence is TGTGCCAGCAGCTCCGGGACAGGTTACAATGAGCAGTTCTTC. The V gene is TRBV27, the J gene TRBJ2-1, with TRBD1 matching 8 bases. The CDR3 is 14 residues long. The V segment lost 6 bases and the J segment 4 bases; nucleotides outside the gene matches: 5. Per germline, CDR1 MNHEY and CDR2 SMNVEV (reference sequence).

V usage is TRBV15 and J usage is TRBJ1-6; TRBD1 matches 7 bases. V trimming: 5 bases; J trimming: 5 bases; junction bases outside the gene matches: 12. Germline V lookup: CDR1 LNHNV, CDR2 YYDKDF (reference sequence). There are 17 residues in the CDR3. CDR3 nucleotide sequence: TGTGCCACCAGCCTACGCCGGACAGGCCGAAATAATTCACCCCTCCACTTT. Encoded protein: CATSLRRTGRNNSPLHF.

The chain recombines TRBV30 with TRBJ2-7; 7 bases line up with TRBD2. Per the germline V gene, CDR1 is GTSNPN and CDR2 is SVGIG (reference sequence). V gave up 2 bases and J gave up 1 base; unmatched junction bases: 5. The CDR3 is made up of 14 amino acids. CDR3 in amino acids: CAWSMAGVSYEQYF. The DNA of the CDR3 is TGTGCCTGGAGTATGGCGGGAGTTTCCTACGAGCAGTACTTC.

V gene TRBV11-2 combines with J gene TRBJ2-1, with 13 bases matching TRBD2. The trim removed 2 bases at V and 9 bases at J, leaving 4 bases unmatched. The CDR3 is 15 amino acids. CDR1 SGHAT and CDR2 FQNNGV come from the germline V gene. The CDR3 sequence: CASSLTSGRGAEQFF. DNA of the CDR3: TGTGCCAGCAGCTTAACTAGCGGGAGGGGGGCTGAGCAGTTCTTC. The full variable domain, rest sourced from reference TRBV11-2 and TRBJ2-1, is EAGVAQSPRYKIIEKRQSVAFWCNPISGHATLYWYQQILGQGPKLLIQFQNNGVVDDSQLPKDRFSAERLKGVDSTLKIQPAKLEDSAVYLCASSLTSGRGAEQFFGPGTRLTVL.

V and J are TRBV29-1 and TRBJ1-1; D may be TRBD1 (6 bases). With 7 bases removed from V and 5 bases from J, the gap between germline ends came to 23 bases. Per germline, CDR1 SQVTM and CDR2 ANQGSEA. The CDR3 runs 15 residues. The CDR3 region has the DNA TGCAGCGCCGGGTCAGGGGAAGGGTATGGAACTGAAGCTTTCTTT. It specifies CSAGSGEGYGTEAFF.

Regarding this clone: At one of its ends the junction is not consistent with the germline gene, which may arise from a read error. The chain links TRBV4-1 to TRBJ1-1; 7 positions agree with TRBD1. CDR1 and CDR2 (germline): MGHRA, YSYEKL. The CDR3 has 15 amino acids. CDR3 in DNA: TGCGCCAGCAGACAAGACAGGGTCAGGACCGCTGAAGCTTTCTTT. Amino acids: CASRQDRVRTAEAFF.

This rearrangement joins TRBV12-3 or TRBV12-4 to TRBJ1-1, with 9 bases lining up with TRBD1. The CDR3 is 13 amino acids. J lost 7 bases, V lost 5 bases, and 5 bases had no gene match. CDR3 residues: CASSLGQGVEAFF. DNA of the CDR3: TGTGCCAGCAGTCTGGGACAGGGAGTTGAAGCTTTCTTT.

V and J are TRBV29-1 and TRBJ2-3; TRBD2 is a possible D gene (7 bases). V was shortened by 1 base and J by 3 bases, with 11 bases between the two germline ends. CDR1 and CDR2 from the germline V gene are SQVTM and ANQGSEA. The CDR3 spans 14 residues. The CDR3 bases are TGCAGCGTTGAAGGGGGGCGGGAGACAGATACGCAGTATTTT. Translated: CSVEGGRETDTQYF.

The chain carries TRBV19 and TRBJ1-1; D call uncertain. CDR1 is LNHDA and CDR2 is SQIVND in the germline V gene (reference sequence). CDR3 length: 11 amino acids. V was clipped by 8 bases and J by 10 bases, with 14 bases between them. CDR3 in DNA: TGTGCCAGTGGGAGCTGGGCTCGAGCTTTCTTT. It is translated as CASGSWARAFF.